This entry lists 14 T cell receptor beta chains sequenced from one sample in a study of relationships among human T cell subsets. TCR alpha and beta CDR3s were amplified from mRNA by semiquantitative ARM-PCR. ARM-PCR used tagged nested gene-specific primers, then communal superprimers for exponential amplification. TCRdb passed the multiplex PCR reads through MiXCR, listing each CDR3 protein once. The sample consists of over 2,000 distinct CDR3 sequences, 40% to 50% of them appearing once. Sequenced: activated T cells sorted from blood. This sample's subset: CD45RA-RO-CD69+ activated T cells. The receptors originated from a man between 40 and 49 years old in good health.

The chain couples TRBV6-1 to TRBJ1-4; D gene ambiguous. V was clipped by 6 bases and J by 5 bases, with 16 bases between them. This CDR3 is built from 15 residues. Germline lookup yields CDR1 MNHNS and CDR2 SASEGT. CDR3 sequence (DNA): TGTGCCAGCAGGCCCTTTGAAGGAGTCAATGAAAAACTGTTTTTT. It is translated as CASRPFEGVNEKLFF.

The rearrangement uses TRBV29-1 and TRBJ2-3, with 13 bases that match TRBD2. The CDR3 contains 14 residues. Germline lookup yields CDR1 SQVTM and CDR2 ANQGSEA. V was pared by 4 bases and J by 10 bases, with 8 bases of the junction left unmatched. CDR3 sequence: CSVGTSGGPDAQYF. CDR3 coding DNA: TGCAGCGTTGGGACTAGCGGGGGACCTGATGCGCAGTATTTT.

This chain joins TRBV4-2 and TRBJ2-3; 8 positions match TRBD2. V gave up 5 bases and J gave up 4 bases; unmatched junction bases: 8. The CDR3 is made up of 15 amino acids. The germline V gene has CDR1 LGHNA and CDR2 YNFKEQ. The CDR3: CASSLRGAYPDTQYF. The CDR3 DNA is TGTGCCAGCAGCTTGCGGGGGGCCTATCCAGATACGCAGTATTTT.

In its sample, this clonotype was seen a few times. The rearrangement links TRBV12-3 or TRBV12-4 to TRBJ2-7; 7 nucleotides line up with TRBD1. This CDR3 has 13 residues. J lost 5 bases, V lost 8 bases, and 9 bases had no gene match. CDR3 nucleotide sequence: TGTGCCAGCGGTCGGCCAGGGGGACACGAGCAGTACTTC. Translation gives CASGRPGGHEQYF.

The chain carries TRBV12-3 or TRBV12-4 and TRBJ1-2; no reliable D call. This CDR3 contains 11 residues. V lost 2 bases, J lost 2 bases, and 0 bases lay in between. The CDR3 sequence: CASSLNYGYTF. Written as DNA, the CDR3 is TGTGCCAGCAGTTTAAACTATGGCTACACCTTC.

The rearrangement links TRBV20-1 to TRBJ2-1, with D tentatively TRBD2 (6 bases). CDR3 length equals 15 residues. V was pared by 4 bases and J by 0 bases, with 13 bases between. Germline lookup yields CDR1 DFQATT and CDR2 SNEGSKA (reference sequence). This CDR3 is CSAKRGSGSYNEQFF. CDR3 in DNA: TGCAGTGCTAAACGGGGTAGCGGCTCCTACAATGAGCAGTTCTTC.

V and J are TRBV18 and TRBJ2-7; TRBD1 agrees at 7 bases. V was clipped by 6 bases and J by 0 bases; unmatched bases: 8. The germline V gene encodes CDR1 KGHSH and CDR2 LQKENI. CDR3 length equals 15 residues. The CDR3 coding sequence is TGTGCCAGCTCCCTCTCCGGGACAGACTCCTACGAGCAGTACTTC. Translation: CASSLSGTDSYEQYF.

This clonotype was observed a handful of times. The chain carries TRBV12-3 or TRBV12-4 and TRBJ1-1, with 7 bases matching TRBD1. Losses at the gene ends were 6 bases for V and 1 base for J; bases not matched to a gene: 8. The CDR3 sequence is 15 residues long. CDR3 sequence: CASSLGDRENTEAFF. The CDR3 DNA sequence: TGTGCCAGCAGCCTTGGCGACAGGGAGAACACTGAAGCTTTCTTT.

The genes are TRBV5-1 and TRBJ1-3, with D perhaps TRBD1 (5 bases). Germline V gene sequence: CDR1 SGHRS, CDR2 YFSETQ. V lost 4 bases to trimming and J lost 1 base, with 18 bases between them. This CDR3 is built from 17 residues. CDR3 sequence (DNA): TGCGCCAGCAGCCTAGCGGGGCGGGCGTCATCTGGAAACACCATATATTTT. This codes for CASSLAGRASSGNTIYF.

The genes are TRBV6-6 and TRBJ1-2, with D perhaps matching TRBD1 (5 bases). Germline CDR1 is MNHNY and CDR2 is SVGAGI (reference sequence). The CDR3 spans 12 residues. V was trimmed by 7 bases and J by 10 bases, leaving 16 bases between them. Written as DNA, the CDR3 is TGTGCCAGCACCCGCGATTGGGGCTCCTACACCTTC. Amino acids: CASTRDWGSYTF.

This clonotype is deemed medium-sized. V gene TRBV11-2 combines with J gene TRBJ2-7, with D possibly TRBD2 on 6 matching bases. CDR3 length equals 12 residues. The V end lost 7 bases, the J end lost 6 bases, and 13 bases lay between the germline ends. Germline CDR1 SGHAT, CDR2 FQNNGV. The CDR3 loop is CASNRDFGEQYF. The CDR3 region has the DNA TGTGCCAGCAACCGGGACTTCGGCGAGCAGTACTTC.

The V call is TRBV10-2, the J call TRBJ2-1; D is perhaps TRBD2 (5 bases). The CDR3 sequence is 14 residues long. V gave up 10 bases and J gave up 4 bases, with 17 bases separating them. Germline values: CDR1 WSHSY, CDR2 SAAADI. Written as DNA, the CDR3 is TGCGCCACACACGGCGCAGGACTTTACAATGAGCAGTTCTTC. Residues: CATHGAGLYNEQFF.

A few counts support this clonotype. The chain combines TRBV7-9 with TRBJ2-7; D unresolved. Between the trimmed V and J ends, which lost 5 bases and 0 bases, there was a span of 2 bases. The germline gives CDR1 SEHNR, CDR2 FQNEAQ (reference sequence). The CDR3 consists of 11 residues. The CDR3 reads CASSPSYEQYF. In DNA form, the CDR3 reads TGTGCCAGCAGCCCCTCCTACGAGCAGTACTTC.

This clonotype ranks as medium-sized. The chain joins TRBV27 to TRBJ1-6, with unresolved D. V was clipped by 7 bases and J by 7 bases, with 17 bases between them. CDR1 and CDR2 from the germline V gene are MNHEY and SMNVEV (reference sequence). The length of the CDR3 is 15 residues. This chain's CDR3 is CASKSTGWENSPLHF. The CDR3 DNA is TGTGCCAGCAAGAGCACGGGTTGGGAAAATTCACCCCTCCACTTT.